Detailed here is one TCR beta chain. What it binds is not known. This record comes from a study of OX40 agonist ivuxolimab in advanced cancers. Method: immunoSEQ multiplex PCR; TCRdb's copy keeps in-frame clones and lacks some. The data show tens of thousands of clones, with around 83% seen just once and 0.78% held by the top ten. Study outcomes and limitations: At 0.1 to 3.0 mg/kg and by week 6, CD4+ and CD8+ T cells in the blood had expanded clonally. The study did not work out the antigen specificity of the expanded peripheral T cells. Certain nonresponders likewise exhibited a low normalized T-cell clonal expansion.

With 3 bases clipped from V and 4 bases from J, the junction kept 3 bases outside the gene matches. The CDR3 has 15 residues. Germline V CDR1 and CDR2: SGHKS, YYEKEE (reference sequence). The receptor was derived from an adult with an advanced solid tumor such as melanoma, head and neck, liver or kidney cancer. The genes are TRBV5-5 and TRBJ2-1; 11 bases align to TRBD1. This material consisted of CD4+ or CD8+ T cells sorted from blood, taken in a trial of the OX40 agonist ivuxolimab. The CDR3: CASSSGTGGYNEQFF. CDR3 DNA: TGTGCCAGCAGCTCAGGGACAGGGGGTTACAATGAGCAGTTCTTC.